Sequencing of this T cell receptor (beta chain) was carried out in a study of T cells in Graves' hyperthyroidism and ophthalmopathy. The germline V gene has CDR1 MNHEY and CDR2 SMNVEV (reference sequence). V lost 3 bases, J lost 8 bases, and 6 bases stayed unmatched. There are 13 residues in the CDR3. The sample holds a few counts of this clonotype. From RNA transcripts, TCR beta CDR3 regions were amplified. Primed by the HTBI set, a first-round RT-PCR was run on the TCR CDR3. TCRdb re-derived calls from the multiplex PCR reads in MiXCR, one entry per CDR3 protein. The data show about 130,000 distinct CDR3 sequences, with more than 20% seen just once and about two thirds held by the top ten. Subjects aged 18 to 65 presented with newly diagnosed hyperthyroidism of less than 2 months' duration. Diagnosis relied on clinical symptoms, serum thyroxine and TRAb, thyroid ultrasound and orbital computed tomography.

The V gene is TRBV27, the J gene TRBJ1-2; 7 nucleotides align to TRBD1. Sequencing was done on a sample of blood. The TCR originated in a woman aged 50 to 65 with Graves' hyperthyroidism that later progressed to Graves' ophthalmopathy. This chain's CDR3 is CASSFTGARGYTF. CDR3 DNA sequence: TGTGCCAGCAGTTTCACAGGGGCACGGGGCTACACCTTC.